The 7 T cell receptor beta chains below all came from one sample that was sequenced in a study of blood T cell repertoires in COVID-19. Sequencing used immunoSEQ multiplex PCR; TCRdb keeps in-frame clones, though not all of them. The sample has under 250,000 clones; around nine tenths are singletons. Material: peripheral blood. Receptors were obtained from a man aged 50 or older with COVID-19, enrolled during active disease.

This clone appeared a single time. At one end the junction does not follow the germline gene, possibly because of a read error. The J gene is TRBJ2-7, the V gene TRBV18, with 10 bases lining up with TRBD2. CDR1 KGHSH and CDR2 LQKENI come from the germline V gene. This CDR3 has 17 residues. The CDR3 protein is CANSLSLAGVVSYEQYF. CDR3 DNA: TGTGCCAACTCACTCTCCCTAGCGGGAGTGGTTTCCTACGAGCAGTACTTC.

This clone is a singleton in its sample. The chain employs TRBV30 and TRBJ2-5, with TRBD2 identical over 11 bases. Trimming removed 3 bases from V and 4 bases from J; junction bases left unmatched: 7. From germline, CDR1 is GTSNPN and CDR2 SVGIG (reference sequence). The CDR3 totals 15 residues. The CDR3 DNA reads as TGTGCCTGGAGCGCTCCCGGACTAGCGGGAGAGACCCAGTACTTC. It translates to CAWSAPGLAGETQYF.

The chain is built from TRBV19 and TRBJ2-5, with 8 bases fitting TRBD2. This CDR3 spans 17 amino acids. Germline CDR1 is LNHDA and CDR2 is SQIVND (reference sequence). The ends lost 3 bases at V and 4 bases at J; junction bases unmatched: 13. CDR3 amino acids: CASSITGGVAGGETQYF. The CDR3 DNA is TGTGCCAGTAGTATCACCGGGGGGGTTGCGGGAGGAGAGACCCAGTACTTC.

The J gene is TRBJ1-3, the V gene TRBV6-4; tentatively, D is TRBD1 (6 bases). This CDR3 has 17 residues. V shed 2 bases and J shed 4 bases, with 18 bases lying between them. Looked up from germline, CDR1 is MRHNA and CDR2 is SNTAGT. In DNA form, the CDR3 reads TGTGCCAGCAGTGACACACACTGGGGGCTCCGAGGAAACACCATATATTTT. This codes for CASSDTHWGLRGNTIYF.

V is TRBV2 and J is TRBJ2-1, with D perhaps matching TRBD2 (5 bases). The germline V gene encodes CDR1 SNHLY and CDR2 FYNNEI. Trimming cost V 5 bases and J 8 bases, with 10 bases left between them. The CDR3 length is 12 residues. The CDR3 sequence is CASSHGIDEQFF. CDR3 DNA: TGTGCCAGCAGTCACGGGATAGATGAGCAGTTCTTC.

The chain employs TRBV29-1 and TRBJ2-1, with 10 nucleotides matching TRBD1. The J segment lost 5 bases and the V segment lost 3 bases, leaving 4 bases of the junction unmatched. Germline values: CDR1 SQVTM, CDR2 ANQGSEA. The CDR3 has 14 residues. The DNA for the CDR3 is TGCAGCGTTGAGGGACAGGGGTGGGACAATGAGCAGTTCTTC. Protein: CSVEGQGWDNEQFF.

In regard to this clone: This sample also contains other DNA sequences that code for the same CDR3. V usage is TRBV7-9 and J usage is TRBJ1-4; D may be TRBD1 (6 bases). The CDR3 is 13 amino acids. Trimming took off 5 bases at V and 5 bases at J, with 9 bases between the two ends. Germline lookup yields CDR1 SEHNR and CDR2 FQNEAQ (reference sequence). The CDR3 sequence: CASSTGLNEKLFF. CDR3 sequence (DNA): TGTGCCAGCAGCACAGGGCTAAATGAAAAACTGTTTTTT.